The 27 T cell receptor beta chains reported below all come from one sample, sequenced in a study of post-analysis software for immune sequencing data. Unique-molecular-identifier-tagged TCR beta cDNA libraries were used. Each CDR3 protein is one row after TCRdb ran MiXCR on the PCR reads. Among about 770,000 distinct CDR3 sequences, 35% to 55% were seen once, and the ten largest hold roughly 4.5%. Their cognate antigens are unknown. Notes on the study in general: Roughly 5 TRBV segments, TRBV5-6, TRBV5-1 and TRBV20-1 among them, were found more frequent in patients than controls.

The sample was blood. The receptor source for this set is a girl between 5 and 17 years old with multiple sclerosis.

This clonotype was observed a handful of times. V usage is TRBV5-6 and J usage is TRBJ2-5; 7 bases match TRBD2. V lost 4 bases, J lost 5 bases, and 14 bases stayed unmatched. CDR1 and CDR2 (germline): SGHDT, YYEEEE. The CDR3 contains 16 residues. The DNA of the CDR3 is TGTGCCAGCAGCCTCCGGGGTAGCGGGTTGAGGGAGACCCAGTACTTC. Protein: CASSLRGSGLRETQYF.

This clonotype has more than one count but fewer than ten. This chain links TRBV9 with TRBJ2-7; a weak D match, TRBD1 (5 bases). Trimming shortened V by 0 bases and J by 6 bases, and 13 bases separated the two germline ends. The CDR3 is 14 residues long. Germline values: CDR1 SGDLS, CDR2 YYNGEE. CDR3: CASSVEDSRFEQYF. DNA of the CDR3: TGTGCCAGCAGCGTAGAAGACAGTCGGTTCGAGCAGTACTTC. The variable domain in full, completed from reference TRBV9 and TRBJ2-7, reads DSGVTQTPKHLITATGQRVTLRCSPRSGDLSVYWYQQSLDQGLQFLIQYYNGEERAKGNILERFSAQQFPDLHSELNLSSLELGDSALYFCASSVEDSRFEQYFGPGTRLTVT.

This CDR3 is CASRPRVGRGTYGYTF. In DNA, the CDR3 is TGTGCCAGCAGGCCCAGGGTGGGCCGGGGAACATATGGCTACACCTTC. The chain is built from TRBV25-1 and TRBJ1-2; the D gene is possibly TRBD1 (5 bases). Germline loops: CDR1 MGHDK, CDR2 SYGVNS. V shed 6 bases and J shed 5 bases, with 22 bases lying between them. This CDR3 spans 16 amino acids.

V gene TRBV12-5 combines with J gene TRBJ2-7; no clear D. This CDR3 has 11 residues. Trimming removed 5 bases at V and 7 bases at J, with 9 bases between. Looked up from germline, CDR1 is LGHNT and CDR2 is FRNRAP. The DNA of the CDR3 is TGTGCTAGTGGTGACGGGTTGGAGCAGTACTTC. Translation: CASGDGLEQYF.

To note about this clonotype: The conserved closing phenylalanine or tryptophan is absent in this CDR3, likely reflecting a read error. This chain links TRBV6-5 with TRBJ2-7; 14 bases are shared with TRBD2. Germline CDR1 is MNHEY and CDR2 is SVGAGI. J was trimmed by 3 bases and V by 0 bases; bases with no gene match: 4. The length of the CDR3 is 17 residues. The CDR3 region has the DNA TGTGCCAGCAGTTACTCGAGACTAGCGGGAGGGGGCTACGAGCAGTACTGC. Translation gives CASSYSRLAGGGYEQYC.

On this clonotype: At one end, the junction sequence differs from germline, possibly due to a read error. The chain recombines TRBV20-1 with TRBJ2-5; perhaps TRBD1 as D (5 bases). Germline V CDR1 and CDR2: DFQATT, SNEGSKA (reference sequence). The CDR3 is 15 residues long. The CDR3 region has the DNA TGCAGTGCTAGGGCCGGTGGGGCATTCCAAGAGGCCCAGTACTTC. Protein product: CSARAGGAFQEAQYF.

This clonotype was picked up a small number of times. This chain links TRBV10-3 with TRBJ2-7; either TRBD1 or TRBD2 may supply D (6 bases each). The CDR3 covers 14 residues. Germline V gene lookup returns CDR1 ENHRY and CDR2 SYGVKD. The ends were cut back, 2 bases at V and 1 base at J, with 9 bases in the middle. CDR3 region: CAISELGGSYEQYF. The CDR3, as DNA: TGTGCCATCAGTGAGCTAGGGGGGTCCTACGAGCAGTACTTC.

In its sample, this clonotype was seen a few times. The chain joins TRBV29-1 to TRBJ2-1; D might be TRBD1 or TRBD2, each matching 6 bases. Germline CDR1 reads SQVTM; CDR2 reads ANQGSEA. Trimming took 7 bases from V and 9 from J, leaving 19 bases between them. CDR3 length: 13 residues. CDR3 amino acids: CSGRDSLGGEQFF. The CDR3 DNA reads TGCAGCGGCCGGGACTCGCTAGGGGGTGAGCAGTTCTTC.

The chain is built from TRBV29-1 and TRBJ2-1; D remains unclear. Germline-derived CDR1 and CDR2 are SQVTM and ANQGSEA. V gave up 1 base and J gave up 1 base, with 8 bases separating them. The length of the CDR3 is 14 residues. The CDR3 DNA reads as TGCAGCGTTGAAGTCCTTATATCCTACAATGAGCAGTTCTTC. This sequence encodes CSVEVLISYNEQFF.

V is TRBV28 and J is TRBJ2-3; D is possibly TRBD1 (5 bases). V lost 6 bases to trimming and J lost 4 bases, with 14 bases between them. Germline values: CDR1 MDHEN, CDR2 SYDVKM. The CDR3 totals 14 residues. In DNA form, the CDR3 reads TGTGCCAGCAGCCCGTCCCAGGGCTCAGATACGCAGTATTTT. Its translation: CASSPSQGSDTQYF.

Points on this clonotype: A much bigger clone sits one base away, suggesting this may be a read error. Here the CDR3 reads CASSTASYEQYF. The CDR3 nucleotides are TGTGCCAGCAGCACAGCCTCCTACGAGCAGTACTTC. This rearrangement joins TRBV6-2 or TRBV6-3 to TRBJ2-7, with no clear D. The length of the CDR3 is 12 residues. V was cut by 6 bases and J by 0 bases, with 6 bases left in between. Per the germline V gene, CDR1 is MNHEY and CDR2 is SVGEGT.

This rearrangement joins TRBV29-1 to TRBJ2-1; 9 bases fit TRBD2. With 2 bases clipped from V and 3 bases from J, the junction kept 8 bases outside the gene matches. The germline CDR1 and CDR2 sequences are SQVTM and ANQGSEA. The CDR3 extends over 16 amino acids. CDR3 region: CSVETGTSRNYNEQFF. In nucleotides, the CDR3 is TGCAGCGTTGAAACCGGGACTAGCAGAAACTACAATGAGCAGTTCTTC.

This clonotype was recorded a few times. The CDR3 nucleotides are TGCAGTGCCTCGGACAGGGAGAACTATGGCTACACCTTC. This gives the protein CSASDRENYGYTF. The chain recombines TRBV20-1 with TRBJ1-2, with 8 bases that match TRBD1. Germline V gene sequence: CDR1 DFQATT, CDR2 SNEGSKA (reference sequence). This CDR3 contains 13 residues. V gave up 6 bases and J gave up 2 bases; unmatched junction bases: 5.

V gene TRBV4-3 combines with J gene TRBJ2-3; tentatively, D is TRBD2 (6 bases). This CDR3 has 14 amino acids. Trimming cost V 4 bases and J 2 bases, with 10 bases left between them. The germline V gene has CDR1 LGHNA and CDR2 YSLEER. CDR3 sequence reads: CASSPGLYTDTQYF. The CDR3 DNA is TGCGCCAGCAGCCCGGGACTTTACACAGATACGCAGTATTTT.

The gene calls are TRBV9 and TRBJ2-3; 9 bases are shared with TRBD2. V was pared by 3 bases and J by 5 bases, with 13 bases of the junction left unmatched. CDR1 is SGDLS and CDR2 is YYNGEE in the germline V gene. The CDR3 is 17 residues long. CDR3: CASSAGSGLASLDTQYF. CDR3 nucleotides: TGTGCCAGCAGCGCCGGTTCGGGACTAGCTTCTTTAGATACGCAGTATTTT.

This clonotype occurred once. V and J are TRBV15 and TRBJ1-6, with D hard to call. The CDR3 is made up of 15 amino acids. Germline V gene data show CDR1 as LNHNV and CDR2 as YYDKDF (reference sequence). Trimming shortened V by 0 bases and J by 5 bases, and 8 bases separated the two germline ends. The CDR3 reads CATSRDGSNNSPLHF. The CDR3 coding sequence is TGTGCCACCAGCAGAGATGGCAGCAATAATTCACCCCTCCACTTT. Based on the CDR3 plus reference TRBV15 and TRBJ1-6, the full variable domain is DAMVIQNPRYQVTQFGKPVTLSCSQTLNHNVMYWYQQKSSQAPKLLFHYYDKDFNNEADTPDNFQSRRPNTSFCFLDIRSPGLGDTAMYLCATSRDGSNNSPLHFGNGTRLTVT.

The chain joins TRBV5-1 to TRBJ2-1; TRBD2 matches at 9 bases. The DNA end favors TRBJ2-7, so the J call may be wrong. Germline values: CDR1 SGHRS, CDR2 YFSETQ. This CDR3 is built from 19 residues. Here the CDR3 reads CASSLLASGVIPSYNEQYF. CDR3 DNA sequence: TGCGCCAGCAGCTTGCTTGCTAGCGGGGTGATCCCCTCCTACAATGAGCAGTACTTC.

This clonotype was observed a few times. The rearrangement links TRBV6-5 to TRBJ2-7; D is undetermined. The germline V gene has CDR1 MNHEY and CDR2 SVGAGI. V lost 6 bases and J 10 bases, leaving 13 bases between the germline ends. CDR3 length equals 11 residues. The DNA of the CDR3 is TGTGCCAGCAGCAGTAGTCGAGAACAGTACTTC. It encodes CASSSSREQYF.

To note about this clonotype: Compared with germline, one end of the junction differs, possibly owing to a read error. The chain is built from TRBV20-1 and TRBJ1-4; no clear D. The CDR3 is made up of 15 amino acids. Germline CDR1 reads DFQATT; CDR2 reads SNEGSKA (reference sequence). The CDR3 is CSARVRASTNEKRFF. The CDR3 DNA is TGCAGTGCTCGAGTACGGGCATCAACTAATGAAAAACGGTTTTTT.

This chain joins TRBV10-3 and TRBJ2-3, with D unresolved. Germline CDR1 ENHRY, CDR2 SYGVKD. The CDR3 length is 15 residues. V dropped 0 bases and J dropped 2 bases, with 9 bases sitting between them. CDR3 in DNA: TGTGCCATCAGTGAGTCGATGGAGCCCACAGATACGCAGTATTTT. Amino acid sequence: CAISESMEPTDTQYF.

This clonotype has a handful of counts. The chain uses TRBV29-1 and TRBJ2-1; either TRBD1 or TRBD2 may supply D (6 bases each). Germline assignment: CDR1 SQVTM and CDR2 ANQGSEA. The CDR3 runs 14 residues. The CDR3 protein is CSEAEGDDYNEQFF. CDR3 coding DNA: TGCAGTGAAGCGGAGGGGGATGACTACAATGAGCAGTTCTTC.

The rearrangement uses TRBV7-2 and TRBJ2-3, with D possibly called TRBD1 or TRBD2 (6 bases each). The germline V and J ends were trimmed by 1 base and 0 bases, with 14 bases remaining between them. Per the germline V gene, CDR1 is SGHTA and CDR2 is FQGNSA. The CDR3 has 17 residues. The CDR3, as DNA: TGTGCCAGCAGCTTAGTAGGTGGGGGGCGGAGCACAGATACGCAGTATTTT. As protein: CASSLVGGGRSTDTQYF.

The chain is built from TRBV2 and TRBJ1-5; no reliable D call. The germline gives CDR1 SNHLY, CDR2 FYNNEI. V was pared by 2 bases and J by 0 bases, with 5 bases between. This CDR3 contains 14 residues. CDR3 nucleotides: TGTGCCAGCAGTGAAACTTATAGCAATCAGCCCCAGCATTTT. It translates to CASSETYSNQPQHF.

V is TRBV6-6 and J is TRBJ2-7; TRBD2 aligns across 9 bases. Germline values: CDR1 MNHNY, CDR2 SVGAGI (reference sequence). CDR3 size: 15 residues. V lost 5 bases and J lost 10; bases outside the gene matches: 15. CDR3 nucleotides: TGTGCCAGCAGTCGTGGGCTAGCGGGATCTTTGCCCCAGTACTTC. Protein sequence: CASSRGLAGSLPQYF.

The rearrangement links TRBV5-5 to TRBJ2-1; the D is unclear. The V end lost 7 bases, the J end lost 0 bases, and 14 bases lay between the germline ends. The germline V gene encodes CDR1 SGHKS and CDR2 YYEKEE (reference sequence). The CDR3 consists of 15 residues. The CDR3 sequence is CASWPMESSYNEQFF. CDR3 nucleotides: TGTGCCAGCTGGCCAATGGAAAGCTCCTACAATGAGCAGTTCTTC.

The chain joins TRBV5-1 to TRBJ2-5, with TRBD1 matching over 11 bases. The V gene end was trimmed by 0 bases and the J gene end by 11 bases; junction bases not matched to a gene: 9. The CDR3 runs to 15 residues. Germline-derived CDR1 and CDR2 are SGHRS and YFSETQ. DNA for the CDR3: TGCGCCAGCAGCTTGGAGGACAGGGGGCGAGGTGAGCAGTACTTC. It is translated as CASSLEDRGRGEQYF.

The rearrangement links TRBV3-1 to TRBJ1-4; perhaps TRBD1 as D (5 bases). V was clipped by 4 bases and J by 10 bases, with 19 bases between them. Germline V lookup: CDR1 LGHDT, CDR2 YNNKEL (reference sequence). The CDR3 is made up of 15 amino acids. The chain's CDR3 is CASSPPEGTESKLFF. CDR3 nucleotide sequence: TGTGCCAGCAGCCCCCCCGAGGGGACGGAGTCAAAACTGTTTTTT.